The clone carrying this TCR beta chain has more than one count but fewer than ten. No antigen is known for it. The data were obtained in a study of cytomegalovirus exposure and HLA in healthy donors. The primer mix had 60 Vbeta and 13 Jbeta primers. Libraries were prepared by immunoSEQ multiplex PCR; TCRdb keeps only in-frame clonotypes and omits some of them. The repertoire holds 150,000 to 200,000 clones, roughly 89% seen once, with around 0.93% in the top ten. The study, taken as a whole, reports: Trimming of TCR beta V- and J-genes showed a link, identified in a later analysis, to a missense DCLRE1C variant.

Trimming removed 0 bases from V and 2 bases from J, with 7 bases in between. CDR1 and CDR2 (germline): SGHKS, YYEKEE (reference sequence). This CDR3 region has 14 residues. Sequenced material: PBMCs. This clonotype was sampled from a woman younger than 45 in good health and CMV-seronegative. This chain uses TRBV5-5 with TRBJ2-3; D is undetermined. The CDR3: CASSLDQSTDTQYF. DNA for the CDR3: TGTGCCAGCAGCTTGGACCAGTCCACAGATACGCAGTATTTT.